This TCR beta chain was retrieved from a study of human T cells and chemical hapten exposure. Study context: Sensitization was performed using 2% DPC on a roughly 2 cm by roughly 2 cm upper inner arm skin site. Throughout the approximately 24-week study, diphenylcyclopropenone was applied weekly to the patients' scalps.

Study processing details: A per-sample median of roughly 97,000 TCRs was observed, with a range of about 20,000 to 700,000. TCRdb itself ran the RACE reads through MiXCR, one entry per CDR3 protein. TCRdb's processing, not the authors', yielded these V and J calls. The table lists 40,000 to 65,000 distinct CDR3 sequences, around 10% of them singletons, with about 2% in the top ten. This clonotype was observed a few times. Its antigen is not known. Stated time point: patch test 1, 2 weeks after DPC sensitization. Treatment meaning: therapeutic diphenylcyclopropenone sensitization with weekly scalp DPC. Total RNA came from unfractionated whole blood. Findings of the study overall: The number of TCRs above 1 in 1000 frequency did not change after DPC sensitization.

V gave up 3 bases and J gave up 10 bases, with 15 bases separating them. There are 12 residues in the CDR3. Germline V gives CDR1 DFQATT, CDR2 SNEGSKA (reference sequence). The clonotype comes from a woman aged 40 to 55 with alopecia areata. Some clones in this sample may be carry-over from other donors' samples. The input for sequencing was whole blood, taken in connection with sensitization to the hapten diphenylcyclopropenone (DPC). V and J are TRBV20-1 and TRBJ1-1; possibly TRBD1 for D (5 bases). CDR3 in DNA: TGCAGTGCTAGCTTCCAGGGTTACGGAGCTTTCTTT. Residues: CSASFQGYGAFF.